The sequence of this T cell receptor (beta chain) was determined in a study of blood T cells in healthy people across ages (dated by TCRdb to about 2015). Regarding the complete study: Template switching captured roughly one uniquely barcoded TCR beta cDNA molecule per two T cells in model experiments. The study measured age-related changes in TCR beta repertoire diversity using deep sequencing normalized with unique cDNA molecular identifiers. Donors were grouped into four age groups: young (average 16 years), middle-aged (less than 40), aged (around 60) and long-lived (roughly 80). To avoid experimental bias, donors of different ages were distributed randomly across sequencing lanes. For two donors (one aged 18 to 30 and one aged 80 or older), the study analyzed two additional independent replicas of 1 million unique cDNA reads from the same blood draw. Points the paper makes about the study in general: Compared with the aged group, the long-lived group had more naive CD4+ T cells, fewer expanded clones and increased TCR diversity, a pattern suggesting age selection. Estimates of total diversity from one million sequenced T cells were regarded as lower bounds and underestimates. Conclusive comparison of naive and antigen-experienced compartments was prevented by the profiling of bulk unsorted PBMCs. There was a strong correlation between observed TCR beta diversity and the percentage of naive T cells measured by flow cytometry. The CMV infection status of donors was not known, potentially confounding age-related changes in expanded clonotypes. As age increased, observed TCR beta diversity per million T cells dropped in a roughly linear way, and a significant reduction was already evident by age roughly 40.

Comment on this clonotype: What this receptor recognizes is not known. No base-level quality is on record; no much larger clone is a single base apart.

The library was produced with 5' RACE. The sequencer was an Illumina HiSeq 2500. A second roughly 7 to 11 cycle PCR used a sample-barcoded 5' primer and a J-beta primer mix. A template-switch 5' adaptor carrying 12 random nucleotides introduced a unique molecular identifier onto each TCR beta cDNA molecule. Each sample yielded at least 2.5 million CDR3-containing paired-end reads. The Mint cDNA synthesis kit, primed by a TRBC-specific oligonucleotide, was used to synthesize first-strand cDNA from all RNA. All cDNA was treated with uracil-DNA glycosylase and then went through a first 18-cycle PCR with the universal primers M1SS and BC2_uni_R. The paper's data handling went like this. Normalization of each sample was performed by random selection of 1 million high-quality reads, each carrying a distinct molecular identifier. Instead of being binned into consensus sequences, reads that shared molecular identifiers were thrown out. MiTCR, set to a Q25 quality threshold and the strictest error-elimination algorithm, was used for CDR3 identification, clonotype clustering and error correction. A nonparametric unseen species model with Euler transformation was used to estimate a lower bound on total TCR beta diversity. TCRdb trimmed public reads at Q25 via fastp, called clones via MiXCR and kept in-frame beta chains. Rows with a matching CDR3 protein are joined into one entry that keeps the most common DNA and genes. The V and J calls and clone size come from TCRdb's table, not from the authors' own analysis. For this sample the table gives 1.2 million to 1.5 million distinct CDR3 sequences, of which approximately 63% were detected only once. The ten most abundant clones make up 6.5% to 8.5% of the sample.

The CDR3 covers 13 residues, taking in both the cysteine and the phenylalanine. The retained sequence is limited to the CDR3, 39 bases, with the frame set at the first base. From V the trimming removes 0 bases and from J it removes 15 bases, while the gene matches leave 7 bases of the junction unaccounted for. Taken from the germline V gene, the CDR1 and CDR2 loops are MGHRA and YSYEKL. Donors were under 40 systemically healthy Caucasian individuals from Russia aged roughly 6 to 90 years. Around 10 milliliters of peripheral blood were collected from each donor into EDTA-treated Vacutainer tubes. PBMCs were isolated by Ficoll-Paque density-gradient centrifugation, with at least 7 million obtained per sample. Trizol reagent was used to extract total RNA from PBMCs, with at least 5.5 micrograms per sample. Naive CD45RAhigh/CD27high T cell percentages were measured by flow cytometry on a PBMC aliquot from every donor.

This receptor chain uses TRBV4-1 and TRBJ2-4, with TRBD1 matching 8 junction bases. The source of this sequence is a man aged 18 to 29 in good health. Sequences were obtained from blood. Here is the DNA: TGCGCCAGCAGCCAAGAAACGTTTACAGGGGGGTACTTC. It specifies CASSQETFTGGYF.